This section outlines one T cell receptor beta chain sequence together with its context. Its antigen is as yet unknown. This entry is derived from a study of Tregs in tolerant kidney transplant recipients. The CDR3 is 18 residues long. The germline V and J ends were trimmed by 4 bases and 1 base, with 19 bases remaining between them. CDR1 and CDR2 (germline): SGHAT, FQDESV (reference sequence). Thawed PBMCs were FACS-sorted into unstimulated CD4+CD25+CD127- regulatory T cells, CD4+CD25- non-regulatory cells, CD4 and CD8 cells. Libraries were prepared by immunoSEQ multiplex PCR; TCRdb keeps only in-frame clonotypes and omits some of them. The data hold under 300,000 clones, with about 86% observed a single time. Study results and caveats: Findings come from small patient numbers and require larger validation. This study did not directly address biological reproducibility.

The TCR comes from a human donor in good health. The sample was CD4+ T cells from blood. This chain links TRBV11-1 with TRBJ2-2; TRBD2 might be the D (6 bases). CDR3 sequence reads: CASSYAWSRTKNTGELFF. CDR3 nucleotides: TGTGCCAGCAGCTACGCCTGGTCACGGACTAAGAACACCGGGGAGCTGTTTTTT.